This TCR beta chain originates from a study of beta chain features in type 1 diabetes (dated by TCRdb to 2017 to 2018). As for the study more broadly: Mean age, gender distribution, total cell number and subset yield were not different between patients and healthy donors. A total of about 100,000,000 sorted cells were examined across all samples, and RNA yield correlated strongly with the number of cells per subset. In the study, TCRB repertoires of sorted circulating CD4+ T cell subsets from recently diagnosed type 1 diabetes patients were compared with those of matched healthy donors. Naive and central memory subsets were obtained from all 30 or so donors, but regulatory and stem cell-like memory subsets were isolated from only 8 patients and roughly 8 healthy donors.

With respect to this clone: Its target antigen remains unknown. No qualities accompany the bases; no much larger clone lies one base away.

From each donor, a single peripheral blood sample of about 116 mL on average was drawn into heparinised tubes. A BD FACSAria II and a panel including CD45RO, CCR7, CD25, CD127, CD95 and CD27 were used to sort naive, central memory, regulatory and stem cell-like memory CD4+ T cells. A purity above 95% was achieved for all sorted populations. PBMCs were isolated immediately by Lymphoprep density gradient centrifugation and stained directly without culture. Samples were stained and sorted in pairs, with one healthy donor and one patient per experiment, so that batch effects were minimized. Germline trimming: 5 bases from V, 0 bases from J; junction bases outside gene matches: 6. From the cysteine up to the phenylalanine, the CDR3 has a length of 16 residues. The only DNA kept is the CDR3, 48 bases in frame from the first base. The germline V gene (reference sequence) sets CDR1 to LNHDA and CDR2 to SQIVND.

Study-wide conclusions, independent of this receptor: Because cDNA rather than genomic DNA was sequenced, highly expressing activated cells could have been over-represented, although no difference in activation and CD3 levels was found between groups. Naive, central memory and regulatory TCRB repertoires appeared to be more similar among patients than among healthy donors. Because the HLA sub-analyses included only small numbers of individuals, any influence of HLA type on TCRB rearrangement was left unresolved. At VDJ recombination sites, type 1 diabetes patients had fewer insertions and more deleted nucleotides, which implies abnormalities in thymic rearrangement. Shorter templates might have been favored by PCR, but patient and control samples were amplified and corrected together, so both groups would have been affected equally by any skew. In all four CD4+ subsets, TCRB CDR3 length was moderately but significantly shorter in type 1 diabetes patients.

The High Capacity cDNA Reverse Transcription Kit was used to reverse transcribe all of the isolated RNA, meaning that expressed TCRB transcripts were what got sequenced. Deep immunoSEQ sequencing was performed on naive, central memory and regulatory T cell samples, with an average of roughly 3.6 million total reads per sample. After sorted cells were lysed in RLT buffer, RNA was extracted with DNase-treated RNeasy Micro or Mini kits, with the choice depending on cell number. Each cell subset was processed separately to prevent cross-contamination, with patient and healthy donor samples processed together. The immunoSEQ multiplex PCR was used to amplify TCRB sequences from cDNA, generating 87-bp fragments that spanned the CDR3 region. The amplicons were sequenced using the Illumina HiSeq platform. Per the original workflow: PCR bias was computationally corrected using synthetic template baselines, reads within Hamming distance 2 were collapsed, and singletons that could not be merged were discarded. By aligning reads against IMGT, V, D and J genes, CDR3 length, and insertions or deletions at six rearrangement sites were assigned. Within each subset, clonotype counts were normalized to the number of sorted cells before true diversity and Gini coefficients were calculated with the tcR R package. The overlap coefficient, calculated on TCRB nucleotide sequences, was used to quantify repertoire sharing. TCRdb re-hosts the immuneACCESS table, in-frame sequences only. Its copies lack some clones; in the studies checked, an unresolved V gene accounts for under half of them, and the cause for the rest is not known. The V and J calls and clone size were taken over from that table, and D and trimming were inferred from the DNA. The sample profile shows about 150,000 clones; 10% of them were found once. More than 0.4% of the sample belongs to the ten largest clones.

The sequence joins TRBV19 to TRBJ2-1, with 8 bases matching TRBD2. This sequence was found in a man aged 25 to 40 with type 1 diabetes. The sequenced material came from central memory CD4+ T cells from blood. The DNA is TGTGCCAGTAGTGTCAGCGGGGGCTCCTCCTACAATGAGCAGTTCTTC. Its protein product is CASSVSGGSSYNEQFF. Full variable domain (CDR3 extended with the reference TRBV19 and TRBJ2-1 proteins): DGGITQSPKYLFRKEGQNVTLSCEQNLNHDAMYWYRQDPGQGLRLIYYSQIVNDFQKGDIAEGYSVSREKKESFPLTVTSAQKNPTAFYLCASSVSGGSSYNEQFFGPGTRLTVL.